Following are 15 T cell receptor beta chains from one sample sequenced in a study of T cell changes during pregnancy in multiple sclerosis. Sequencing was performed with immunoSEQ multiplex PCR; in TCRdb, only in-frame clones are kept and a portion is missing. The profile covers roughly 70,000 clones, with over 85% appearing a single time and approximately 1.2% taken by the ten largest. The sample consisted of peripheral blood, taken in the third trimester of pregnancy. The receptor set was obtained from a female donor with multiple sclerosis, enrolled in a pregnancy study.

This clone was found once. The genes are TRBV10-2 and TRBJ2-7; D is possibly TRBD2 (5 bases). V lost 8 bases and J lost 4, with 15 bases in between. The germline V gene has CDR1 WSHSY and CDR2 SAAADI. CDR3 size: 13 residues. The CDR3 spells CASRREGVYEQYF. The DNA for the CDR3 is TGCGCCAGCCGAAGAGAGGGTGTTTACGAGCAGTACTTC.

This chain connects TRBV27 to TRBJ1-5; possible D gene TRBD1, 6 bases. Germline V gives CDR1 MNHEY, CDR2 SMNVEV (reference sequence). Trimming shortened V by 3 bases and J by 1 base, and 10 bases separated the two germline ends. CDR3 length: 15 residues. The CDR3 region is CASSFQGKSNQPQHF. For the CDR3, the DNA is TGTGCCAGCAGTTTCCAGGGGAAGAGCAATCAGCCCCAGCATTTT.

This clone appeared once. The chain links TRBV10-3 to TRBJ2-7; D is unclear. Germline-derived CDR1 and CDR2 are ENHRY and SYGVKD. The ends were cut back, 8 bases at V and 6 bases at J, with 11 bases in the middle. The CDR3 sequence is 11 residues long. CDR3 coding DNA: TGTGCCATCCACGGGTCGGGCGAGCAGTACTTC. Translation gives CAIHGSGEQYF.

The J gene is TRBJ2-1, the V gene TRBV4-3, with TRBD2 matching 8 bases. The ends lost 0 bases at V and 6 bases at J; junction bases unmatched: 13. Germline V CDR1 and CDR2: LGHNA, YSLEER. CDR3 size: 18 residues. The DNA for the CDR3 is TGCGCCAGCAGCCAAGATCTAGCGACGGGAGGGTCGGGCAATGAGCAGTTCTTC. Encoded protein: CASSQDLATGGSGNEQFF.

The rearrangement uses TRBV9 and TRBJ1-5; the D is unclear. Germline lookup yields CDR1 SGDLS and CDR2 YYNGEE. There are 13 residues in the CDR3. Between the trimmed V and J ends, which lost 0 bases and 6 bases, there was a span of 7 bases. The CDR3 bases are TGTGCCAGCAGCGTAGACCCTACTCAGCCCCAGCATTTT. Protein sequence: CASSVDPTQPQHF. Supplemented by reference TRBV9 and TRBJ1-5, the full variable domain reads DSGVTQTPKHLITATGQRVTLRCSPRSGDLSVYWYQQSLDQGLQFLIQYYNGEERAKGNILERFSAQQFPDLHSELNLSSLELGDSALYFCASSVDPTQPQHFGDGTRLSIL.

This chain uses TRBV28 with TRBJ1-1, with 8 nucleotides matching TRBD1. This CDR3 spans 15 amino acids. CDR1 is MDHEN and CDR2 is SYDVKM in the germline V gene. After removal of 7 bases from V and 2 bases from J, the junction contained 9 bases not matched to a gene. In DNA, the CDR3 is TGTGCCAGCATGACAGGGGAGATCGCTAACACTGAAGCTTTCTTT. This translates into CASMTGEIANTEAFF.

This chain connects TRBV28 to TRBJ1-2; D not resolved. In germline, CDR1 is MDHEN, CDR2 SYDVKM. The CDR3 runs to 15 residues. Trimming took 5 bases from V and 4 from J, leaving 17 bases between them. Here the CDR3 DNA reads TGTGCCAGCAGTCTAGCGTCAGGACGGTCCTATGGCTACACCTTC. This translates into CASSLASGRSYGYTF.

The rearrangement uses TRBV7-7 and TRBJ1-5; 9 positions match TRBD1. Germline V CDR1 and CDR2: SSHAT, FNYEAQ (reference sequence). This CDR3 has 15 amino acids. J gave up 5 bases and V 5 bases, and 7 bases lay outside the gene matches. Written as DNA, the CDR3 is TGTGCCAGCAGCCCCGGGACAGGGCCTGATCAGCCCCAGCATTTT. Translating gives CASSPGTGPDQPQHF.

The chain combines TRBV5-8 with TRBJ2-1, with TRBD1 matching over 8 bases. The CDR3 extends over 17 amino acids. Per germline, CDR1 SGHTS and CDR2 YDEGEE. The junction had 9 bases not matched to a gene; V was cut back by 3 bases and J by 1 base. The CDR3 reads CASSSGTGPGSYNEQFF. Written as DNA, the CDR3 is TGTGCCAGCAGCTCAGGGACAGGCCCAGGATCCTACAATGAGCAGTTCTTC. Drawing the rest from reference TRBV5-8 and TRBJ2-1, the complete variable domain is EAGVTQSPTHLIKTRGQQATLRCSPISGHTSVYWYQQALGLGLQFLLWYDEGEERNRGNFPPRFSGRQFPNYSSELNVNALELEDSALYLCASSSGTGPGSYNEQFFGPGTRLTVL.

The chain is built from TRBV30 and TRBJ1-5; D not certain. The CDR3 contains 12 residues. Germline V gene lookup returns CDR1 GTSNPN and CDR2 SVGIG (reference sequence). V was clipped by 2 bases and J by 8 bases, with 10 bases between them. CDR3 bases: TGTGCCTGGAGTATGGGGAGCAAGCCCCAGCATTTT. As protein: CAWSMGSKPQHF.

The rearrangement uses TRBV27 and TRBJ2-1, with D possibly TRBD2 on 6 matching bases. Trimming left V 5 bases short and J 2 bases short, with 25 bases between. Germline V gives CDR1 MNHEY, CDR2 SMNVEV (reference sequence). The CDR3 consists of 19 residues. CDR3 sequence reads: CASSPPLTSTGTPYNEQFF. CDR3 in DNA: TGTGCCAGCAGTCCCCCCCTGACTAGTACAGGCACCCCCTACAATGAGCAGTTCTTC.

This chain links TRBV25-1 with TRBJ1-3, with D perhaps matching TRBD1 (5 bases). The ends were cut back, 3 bases at V and 2 bases at J, with 8 bases in the middle. This CDR3 has 14 residues. The germline CDR1 and CDR2 sequences are MGHDK and SYGVNS. The CDR3 sequence: CASSEPGTGNTIYF. CDR3 nucleotides: TGTGCCAGCAGTGAGCCAGGGACTGGAAACACCATATATTTT.

The rearrangement uses TRBV30 and TRBJ2-3; no clear D. V was clipped by 0 bases and J by 4 bases, with 8 bases between them. The germline CDR1 and CDR2 sequences are GTSNPN and SVGIG (reference sequence). The CDR3 totals 13 residues. CDR3 DNA: TGTGCCTGGAGTGTACATTTCTCAGATACGCAGTATTTT. Translation gives CAWSVHFSDTQYF.

The rearrangement links TRBV5-1 to TRBJ1-2; the D is unclear. The CDR3 spans 13 residues. Looked up from germline, CDR1 is SGHRS and CDR2 is YFSETQ. V lost 0 bases, J lost 0 bases, and 3 bases lay in between. The CDR3 loop is CASSLASNYGYTF. The CDR3 coding sequence is TGCGCCAGCAGCTTGGCCTCTAACTATGGCTACACCTTC.

The chain carries TRBV5-1 and TRBJ2-3, with D unclear. V was pared by 4 bases and J by 2 bases, with 14 bases between. The CDR3 totals 15 residues. Germline CDR1 and CDR2: SGHRS and YFSETQ. CDR3 sequence: CASSIPRGYTDTQYF. DNA of the CDR3: TGCGCCAGCAGCATTCCTCGAGGTTACACAGATACGCAGTATTTT.